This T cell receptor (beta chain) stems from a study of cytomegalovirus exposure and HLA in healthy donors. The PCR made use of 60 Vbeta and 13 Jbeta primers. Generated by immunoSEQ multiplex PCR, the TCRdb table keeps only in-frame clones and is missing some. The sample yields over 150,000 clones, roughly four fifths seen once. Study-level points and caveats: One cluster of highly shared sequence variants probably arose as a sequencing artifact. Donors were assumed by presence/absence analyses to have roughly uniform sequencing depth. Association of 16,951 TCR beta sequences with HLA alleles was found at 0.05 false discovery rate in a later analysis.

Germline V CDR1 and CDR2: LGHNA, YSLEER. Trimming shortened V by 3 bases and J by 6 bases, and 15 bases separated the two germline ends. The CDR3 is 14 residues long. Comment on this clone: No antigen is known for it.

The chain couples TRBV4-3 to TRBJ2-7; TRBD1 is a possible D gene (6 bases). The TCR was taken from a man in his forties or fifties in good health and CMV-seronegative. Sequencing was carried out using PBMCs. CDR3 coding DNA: TGCGCCAGCAGCCAGACAGGAGAGGGAATCGAGCAGTACTTC. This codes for CASSQTGEGIEQYF.